The next 11 T cell receptor beta chains were all read from a single sample in a study of vaccination effects on CD4 cells after COVID-19. Using immunoSEQ multiplex PCR, the repertoire was profiled, and TCRdb retains in-frame clones only, with some absent. The sample yields about 8,900 clones, under 85% seen once. Antigen-specific CD4+ T cells were expanded with viral peptide pools in the ViraFEST assay before sequencing. With nine to eleven days of culture completed, CD4+ T cells were isolated. Their recognized antigens are unknown. This sample comprised CD4+ T cells from PBMCs cultured with HCoV-229E spike peptides, obtained before COVID-19 vaccination. The receptors shown here come from a human donor who received a COVID-19 vaccine.

The rearrangement uses TRBV5-1 and TRBJ2-7; 8 positions match TRBD1. V shed 0 bases and J 9 bases; nucleotides not matched to a gene: 11. Germline CDR1 is SGHRS and CDR2 is YFSETQ. CDR3 length equals 15 residues. This chain's CDR3 is CASSLASKDRARQYF. In nucleotides, the CDR3 is TGCGCCAGCAGCTTGGCCTCCAAGGACAGGGCGAGGCAGTACTTC. Variable domain in full (rest from reference TRBV5-1 and TRBJ2-7): KAGVTQTPRYLIKTRGQQVTLSCSPISGHRSVSWYQQTPGQGLQFLFEYFSETQRNKGNFPGRFSGRQFSNSRSEMNVSTLELGDSALYLCASSLASKDRARQYFGPGTRLTVT.

This clone occurred a few times. In nucleotides, the CDR3 is TGTGCCAGCAGCGCCTCCGGGACTAGCGGGAAATACTCCTACAATGAGCAGTTCTTC. Protein sequence: CASSASGTSGKYSYNEQFF. J is TRBJ2-1 and V is TRBV5-6, with 13 bases identical to TRBD2. After removal of 4 bases from V and 0 bases from J, the junction contained 10 bases not matched to a gene. The CDR3 has 19 amino acids. Germline assignment: CDR1 SGHDT and CDR2 YYEEEE.

V usage is TRBV10-3 and J usage is TRBJ1-4, with a weak D call TRBD1 (5 bases). The V end lost 5 bases, the J end lost 8 bases, and 12 bases lay between the germline ends. The CDR3 spans 13 residues. Germline loops: CDR1 ENHRY, CDR2 SYGVKD. The CDR3 coding sequence is TGTGCCATCAGTAAGGGGACCGGGGAAAAACTGTTTTTT. This gives the protein CAISKGTGEKLFF.

The chain is built from TRBV19 and TRBJ2-5; the match to TRBD2 covers 11 bases. Trimming removed 4 bases from V and 5 bases from J; junction bases left unmatched: 6. The CDR3 is made up of 15 amino acids. In germline, CDR1 is LNHDA, CDR2 SQIVND (reference sequence). CDR3 sequence: CASSRTSGSLETQYF. CDR3 in DNA: TGTGCCAGTAGTAGAACTAGCGGGAGTCTGGAGACCCAGTACTTC.

A single count supports this clone. The chain couples TRBV19 to TRBJ1-1, with a weak D call TRBD1 (6 bases). The germline V gene has CDR1 LNHDA and CDR2 SQIVND (reference sequence). The V end lost 10 bases, the J end lost 0 bases, and 15 bases lay between the germline ends. CDR3 length equals 14 residues. The CDR3 protein is CATADRTLNTEAFF. The CDR3 DNA is TGTGCCACCGCCGACAGGACCCTGAACACTGAAGCTTTCTTT.

This chain connects TRBV25-1 to TRBJ2-5; 8 bases map to TRBD1. The CDR3 has 16 residues. Germline values: CDR1 MGHDK, CDR2 SYGVNS. With V trimmed by 3 bases and J by 4 bases, 10 bases remained unmatched. CDR3 DNA: TGTGCCAGCAGTGACGGACAGGGACAATGGGTAGAGACCCAGTACTTC. Residues: CASSDGQGQWVETQYF. Full variable domain (outside the CDR3, taken from reference TRBV25-1 and TRBJ2-5): EADIYQTPRYLVIGTGKKITLECSQTMGHDKMYWYQQDPGMELHLIHYSYGVNSTEKGDLSSESTVSRIRTEHFPLTLESARPSHTSQYLCASSDGQGQWVETQYFGPGTRLLVL.

CDR3 amino acids: CASSGSFRTGTYEQYF. The CDR3 DNA is TGTGCCAGCAGTGGAAGCTTTAGGACAGGGACCTACGAGCAGTACTTC. The chain links TRBV6-1 to TRBJ2-7, with 8 bases lining up with TRBD1. The CDR3 runs to 16 residues. Unmatched junction bases numbered 10, after V lost 4 bases and J lost 2 bases. Germline loops: CDR1 MNHNS, CDR2 SASEGT.

The V and J genes are TRBV13 and TRBJ2-3; no clear D. Germline CDR1 and CDR2: PRHDT and FYEKMQ (reference sequence). The CDR3 covers 15 residues. Trimming cost V 5 bases and J 4 bases, with 16 bases left between them. The CDR3 DNA reads TGTGCCAGCAGCATAAACCTTAACAGCGCAGATACGCAGTATTTT. This encodes CASSINLNSADTQYF.

The chain employs TRBV5-5 and TRBJ1-6; the D gene is possibly TRBD1 (5 bases). The germline gives CDR1 SGHKS, CDR2 YYEKEE (reference sequence). CDR3 size: 16 residues. The V end lost 0 bases, the J end lost 5 bases, and 12 bases lay between the germline ends. The CDR3 region is CASSLAGDGNNSPLHF. The DNA for the CDR3 is TGTGCCAGCAGCTTGGCCGGGGACGGAAATAATTCACCCCTCCACTTT.

V is TRBV2 and J is TRBJ1-2, with a tentative D call TRBD1 (5 bases). The CDR3 runs to 15 residues. Trimming cost V 0 bases and J 4 bases, with 12 bases left between them. Germline loops: CDR1 SNHLY, CDR2 FYNNEI. CDR3: CASSEAQRQSYGYTF. The CDR3 DNA is TGTGCCAGCAGTGAAGCGCAGAGACAGAGCTATGGCTACACCTTC.

The chain carries TRBV28 and TRBJ1-4; 9 bases align to TRBD1. Germline CDR1 and CDR2: MDHEN and SYDVKM. The V segment lost 6 bases and the J segment 5 bases; nucleotides outside the gene matches: 4. The CDR3 loop spans 14 amino acids. In DNA form, the CDR3 reads TGTGCCAGCAGCACAGGGGGCAGGAATGAAAAACTGTTTTTT. Protein: CASSTGGRNEKLFF.